The TCR beta chain described here comes from a study of T-cell reconstitution after alpha-beta-depleted transplantation in children. This clonotype has a handful of counts. Library preparation (for TCRbeta) was performed with unique molecular identifiers. TCRdb redid the calling of the PCR reads with MiXCR, one entry per CDR3 protein. The sample lists 500,000 or so distinct CDR3 sequences, less than 35% occurring once. The CDR3 spans 12 residues. Germline lookup yields CDR1 MNHEY and CDR2 SVGEGT. V was shortened by 5 bases and J by 7 bases, with 12 bases between the two germline ends. The sequenced sample was PBMCs from the stem cell graft donor, obtained from the stem cell graft. The chain joins TRBV6-2 or TRBV6-3 to TRBJ2-7; D assignment may be TRBD1 or TRBD2 (5 bases each). This receptor was identified in a human donor who donated a stem cell graft to a child with aplastic anemia. CDR3 protein: CASSRGALEQYF. In nucleotides, the CDR3 is TGTGCCAGCAGTCGGGGCGCCCTGGAGCAGTACTTC.